This is a list of T cell receptor beta chains from one sample in a study of blood T cells in healthy people across ages. A single record per CDR3 protein comes from TCRdb applying MiXCR to the 5' RACE reads. The sample carries 980,000 or so distinct CDR3 sequences, around 49% recorded once. Source material: blood. The receptors stem from a man aged 25 to 40 in good health. The conserved cysteine and the conserved F or W are not part of the CDR3 here. D genes are given only for firm matches.

j_gene,v_gene,d_gene,CDR3aa
TRBJ1-5,TRBV20-1,.,SARDRRQPQH
.,TRBV5-1,TRBD2,ASSSPGLAGGDYYNEQY
TRBJ2-1,TRBV4-2,TRBD1,ANSQEGQDYNEQF
TRBJ2-1,TRBV7-6,TRBD1,ASSLYQGASSYNEQF
TRBJ2-5,TRBV6-1,.,ASSDPGTRLY
TRBJ2-3,TRBV3-1,.,ASSSQGGGHLRDTQY
TRBJ2-3,TRBV12-3/TRBV12-4,TRBD1,ASSFSGQGNTDTQY
TRBJ2-1,TRBV25-1,.,ASTFQVGEQF
TRBJ2-5,TRBV6-5,.,ASSYSGPPETQY
TRBJ2-5,TRBV10-3,TRBD1,AVRTGAEETQY
TRBJ2-5,TRBV7-3,TRBD1,ASSTGQLQETQY
TRBJ2-1,TRBV12-3/TRBV12-4,.,ASSEASRDDEQF
TRBJ2-6,TRBV20-1,.,SAPVGGSANVLT
TRBJ2-1,TRBV20-1,.,SATEEGWEQF
TRBJ2-4,TRBV27,TRBD2,ASSLEGRLAVRQGAKNIQY
.,TRBV12-3/TRBV12-4,.,ASSLQTTYEQY
TRBJ1-1,TRBV7-9,.,ASSLALGLNTEAF
TRBJ2-7,TRBV29-1,TRBD2,SVGRESYEQY
TRBJ2-7,TRBV3-1,.,ASSTYYEQY
TRBJ2-1,TRBV6-5,.,ASSDSGLSNEQF
TRBJ1-1,TRBV29-1,.,SVDFGRAAEAF
TRBJ2-3,TRBV12-3/TRBV12-4,TRBD2,ASSARGVFTDTQY
TRBJ2-3,TRBV27,TRBD2,ASSLRAPWGGGSTDTQY
TRBJ1-2,TRBV25-1,.,ASSGGQVYGYT
TRBJ2-1,TRBV18,.,ASSPPISNREQF